Below are 7 T cell receptor beta chains sequenced from a single sample in a study of vaccination effects on CD4 cells after COVID-19. No antigen is known for these receptors. TCRdb's table, derived via immunoSEQ multiplex PCR, lists solely in-frame clones and lacks some. Among 30,000 or so clones listed, 55% to 75% were seen once. Before sequencing took place, the ViraFEST assay used viral peptide pools to expand antigen-specific CD4+ T cells. Culture proceeded for nine to eleven days, and CD4+ T cells were then isolated. Source: CD4+ T cells from PBMCs cultured with HCoV-229E spike peptides, taken before COVID-19 vaccination. The receptors here all came from a human donor who received a COVID-19 vaccine.

The chain joins TRBV19 to TRBJ1-6; D might be TRBD1 (5 bases). The V gene lost 7 bases and the J gene lost 0 bases, with 13 bases spanning the gap. Germline V gene sequence: CDR1 LNHDA, CDR2 SQIVND (reference sequence). CDR3 length: 16 residues. CDR3 protein: CASKKAGSSYNSPLHF. The CDR3 DNA follows: TGTGCCAGTAAGAAGGCAGGGAGCTCCTATAATTCACCCCTCCACTTT. Full variable domain (outside the CDR3, taken from reference TRBV19 and TRBJ1-6): DGGITQSPKYLFRKEGQNVTLSCEQNLNHDAMYWYRQDPGQGLRLIYYSQIVNDFQKGDIAEGYSVSREKKESFPLTVTSAQKNPTAFYLCASKKAGSSYNSPLHFGNGTRLTVT.

V gene TRBV4-3 combines with J gene TRBJ1-6; tentative D call: TRBD1 (6 bases). Germline V lookup: CDR1 LGHNA, CDR2 YSLEER. V shed 4 bases and J shed 13 bases, with 14 bases lying between them. There are 13 residues in the CDR3. For the CDR3, the DNA is TGCGCCAGCAGCCCAAACAGGGAAAGGCCCCTCCACTTT. Translating it yields CASSPNRERPLHF.

The chain carries TRBV30 and TRBJ2-7, with unresolved D. Germline CDR1 reads GTSNPN; CDR2 reads SVGIG (reference sequence). The CDR3 runs to 14 residues. With 2 bases removed from V and 0 bases from J, the gap between germline ends came to 11 bases. CDR3 sequence reads: CAWSRRRGSYEQYF. CDR3 sequence (DNA): TGTGCCTGGAGTCGTCGACGCGGCTCCTACGAGCAGTACTTC.

The chain recombines TRBV7-2 with TRBJ1-4; 7 nucleotides line up with TRBD1. The V gene end was trimmed by 4 bases and the J gene end by 3 bases; junction bases not matched to a gene: 5. The CDR3 totals 15 residues. Looked up from germline, CDR1 is SGHTA and CDR2 is FQGNSA. The CDR3 region is CASSWQTGPNEKLFF. CDR3 nucleotides: TGTGCCAGCAGCTGGCAGACAGGGCCTAATGAAAAACTGTTTTTT.

The chain joins TRBV5-4 to TRBJ1-5, with 10 bases that match TRBD1. Germline trimming cut 0 bases from V and 10 bases from J; bases unmatched to any gene: 4. CDR1 is SGHNT, CDR2 YYREEE, per germline (reference sequence). The CDR3 extends over 14 amino acids. The CDR3 nucleotides are TGTGCCAGCAGCTTGGAGGGACAGGGGTCTCCCCAGCATTTT. This sequence encodes CASSLEGQGSPQHF.

The V and J genes are TRBV10-3 and TRBJ2-7; D gene uncertain. CDR1 ENHRY and CDR2 SYGVKD come from the germline V gene. The CDR3 loop spans 12 amino acids. With 1 base removed from V and 3 bases from J, the gap between germline ends came to 4 bases. CDR3 protein: CAISEWGYEQYF. CDR3 bases: TGTGCCATCAGTGAGTGGGGCTACGAGCAGTACTTC.

J is TRBJ1-3 and V is TRBV15, with 8 positions matching TRBD1. CDR3 length: 17 residues. After removal of 1 base from V and 4 bases from J, the junction contained 9 bases not matched to a gene. Germline values: CDR1 LNHNV, CDR2 YYDKDF (reference sequence). For the CDR3, the DNA is TGTGCCACCAGCAGAGGGACAGGGTGGGAGTCCGGAAACACCATATATTTT. Translating gives CATSRGTGWESGNTIYF.